Listed below are T cell receptor beta chains from one sample, sequenced in a study of blood T cell repertoires in COVID-19. TCRdb keeps only in-frame clones here, not all; method: immunoSEQ multiplex PCR. Of about 73,000 clones listed, over 65% are singletons. What was sequenced was peripheral blood. These receptors all stem from an older woman with acute or convalescent COVID-19. The conserved cysteine and the conserved F or W are not part of the CDR3 here. Fields, in order: J gene, clone size, V gene, CDR3 protein. Size is stated for part of the rows, as once, few or many counts, or as a class when the clone is expanded.

TRBJ1-1 few TRBV29-1 SARPRVVAEAF
TRBJ2-7 - TRBV18 ASSPNQGEYEQY
TRBJ1-5 - TRBV7-9 ASSPGSGQKNAPQH
TRBJ1-5 - TRBV10-3 AISESGQGNQPQH
TRBJ2-7 - TRBV19 ASSRGQAFSYEQY
TRBJ1-2 - TRBV10-3 AIRATGNNYGYT
TRBJ2-7 - TRBV18 ASSEGTSGRFEQY
TRBJ2-7 once TRBV14 ASSRTGGGYEQY
TRBJ2-7 - TRBV5-1 ASSLTGGTLNEQY
TRBJ1-6 - TRBV21-1 ASSPVGLSPLH
TRBJ2-1 - TRBV4-1 ASSQASGLADNEQF
TRBJ1-5 - TRBV23-1 ASSLTGIITDSNQPQH
TRBJ2-2 - TRBV18 ASSRNRGPDTGELF
TRBJ2-7 - TRBV7-9 ASSSAARGGSY
TRBJ1-2 - TRBV6-1 ASSEPGQPNYGYT
TRBJ2-3 - TRBV18 ASSLGLATDTQY
TRBJ1-1 - TRBV19 ASSITIRTGEAF
TRBJ1-4 - TRBV5-1 ASSKGNGGATNEKLF
TRBJ2-1 - TRBV18 ASSPFLAGVGHYNEQF
TRBJ1-5 - TRBV9 ASSVEGWAGAIRNQPQH
TRBJ1-4 once TRBV6-5 ASSTGSWNEKLF
TRBJ2-7 - TRBV19 ASSIGSLAGDSYEQY
TRBJ1-5 - TRBV3-1/TRBV3-2 ASSQGRAGNQPQH
TRBJ2-5 - TRBV29-1 SGSGGETQY
TRBJ2-5 - TRBV14 ASSPGGRGTQY
TRBJ1-1 - TRBV19 ASSIRMGIRRGLGTEAF
TRBJ1-1 - TRBV30 AWSPGTALGWMNTEAF
TRBJ1-2 - TRBV3-1/TRBV3-2 ASSQVQGRGGYT
TRBJ1-2 - TRBV6-1 ASSEATGAEGYT
TRBJ1-1 - TRBV6-5 ASSTAGLNTEAF
TRBJ1-4 - TRBV11-2 ASSLETGGELDEKLF
TRBJ1-5 - TRBV27 ASSSQGSNQPQH
TRBJ1-2 - TRBV20-1 SASGKGGSYGYT
TRBJ2-7 - TRBV28 ASSHAADPYEQY
TRBJ2-7 - TRBV15 ATSRQRQVPHEQY
TRBJ1-5 - TRBV6-5 ASRPRGGGNQPQH
TRBJ2-3 - TRBV21-1 ASSKNLTSGICTDTQY
TRBJ2-5 - TRBV5-1 ASSSNGVQETQY
TRBJ2-1 - TRBV5-5 ASSLGTGSVNEQF
TRBJ2-1 - TRBV7-2 ASSSLRGRYNEQF
TRBJ2-1 - TRBV9 ASSTQTGLAGVFSYNEQF
TRBJ2-1 - TRBV6-1 ASSEATRDEQF
TRBJ1-3 - TRBV13 ASSLMGDRGRNTIY
TRBJ2-6 - TRBV28 ASSLRGAGANVLT
TRBJ2-1 - TRBV2 ASSETSFYNEQF
TRBJ2-7 - TRBV19 ASSGTSGSLRTGEQY
TRBJ1-1 - TRBV2 ASSETGYTEAF
TRBJ2-1 medium-sized TRBV10-3 AISWAEREPDSVAINNEQF
TRBJ2-3 - TRBV3-1/TRBV3-2 ASSQALADISTDTQY
TRBJ1-5 - TRBV6-6 ASSYSFGGSHRPQH
TRBJ1-5 - TRBV19 ASSILQSSNQPQH
TRBJ2-1 - TRBV6-4 ASSPHRTGMGEQF
TRBJ2-7 - TRBV30 AWGKGVREQY